Each of the 21 T cell receptor beta chains below was sequenced from the same sample in a study of breast tumors, draining lymph nodes, adjacent tissues. MiXCR, run by TCRdb on the multiplex PCR reads, gives a single entry per CDR3 protein. The table has tens of thousands of distinct CDR3 sequences, under 25% seen once. The sequenced sample was breast tumor tissue. The receptors were sampled from a female donor with breast cancer. Some clones in this sample may be carry-over from other donors' samples.

This clonotype was observed many times. Here the CDR3 DNA reads TGCGCCAGCAGACGCAACTCAGGGGGCTACGAGCAGTACTTC. Translating gives CASRRNSGGYEQYF. The chain is built from TRBV5-1 and TRBJ2-7, with 7 bases matching TRBD1. This CDR3 contains 14 residues. The V and J ends lost 5 bases and 3 bases, in that order; junction bases with no gene match: 8. CDR1 and CDR2 (germline): SGHRS, YFSETQ.

This clonotype appeared a few times. This rearrangement joins TRBV5-6 to TRBJ2-1; 8 bases are a match to TRBD1. With 0 bases clipped from V and 7 bases from J, the junction kept 6 bases outside the gene matches. Germline V CDR1 and CDR2: SGHDT, YYEEEE. CDR3 size: 15 residues. The CDR3 coding sequence is TGTGCCAGCAGCTTGGTGGACAGGGCGTGGAATGAGCAGTTCTTC. It specifies CASSLVDRAWNEQFF.

About this clonotype itself: Just one base apart from a much larger clone, this may be a read error. This rearrangement joins TRBV7-8 to TRBJ2-6; D not certain. Looked up from germline, CDR1 is SGHVS and CDR2 is FQNEAQ. CDR3 length: 16 amino acids. Between the trimmed V and J ends, which lost 4 bases and 0 bases, there was a span of 10 bases. CDR3 bases: TGTGCCAGCAGCTCAGGACGAAGCTCTGGGGCCAACGTCCTGACTTTC. This sequence encodes CASSSGRSSGANVLTF. The full variable domain, rest sourced from reference TRBV7-8 and TRBJ2-6, is GAGVSQSPRYKVAKRGQDVALRCDPISGHVSLFWYQQALGQGPEFLTYFQNEAQLDKSGLPSDRFFAERPEGSVSTLKIQRTQQEDSAVYLCASSSGRSSGANVLTFGAGSRLTVL.

This clonotype was counted many times. This chain links TRBV19 with TRBJ1-2; D is perhaps TRBD1 (5 bases). Germline assignment: CDR1 LNHDA and CDR2 SQIVND (reference sequence). V lost 7 bases and J lost 0, with 21 bases in between. CDR3 length: 17 amino acids. The CDR3 DNA is TGTGCCAGTACCGACTCATGGAGGGACCCTGCTAACTATGGCTACACCTTC. Encoded protein: CASTDSWRDPANYGYTF.

The table lists this clonotype with many counts. The chain has TRBV11-2 and TRBJ1-6; D perhaps matches TRBD1 (6 bases). CDR3 length: 15 amino acids. CDR1 and CDR2 from the germline V gene are SGHAT and FQNNGV. Trimming pared 2 bases from V and 11 bases from J, leaving 16 bases between. The chain's CDR3 is CASSLMATRGAPLHF. In nucleotides, the CDR3 is TGTGCCAGCAGCTTAATGGCGACGAGGGGGGCACCCCTCCACTTT.

This clonotype was counted at least ten times. The rearrangement links TRBV12-3 or TRBV12-4 to TRBJ2-1; tentatively, D is TRBD2 (6 bases). V was trimmed by 9 bases and J by 8 bases, leaving 14 bases between them. The CDR3 consists of 12 residues. The CDR3, as DNA: TGTGCCAGTACAGTGGGGGGTGATGAGCAGTTCTTC. Translating gives CASTVGGDEQFF.

There are many counts of this clonotype. This chain connects TRBV7-3 to TRBJ2-2, with D perhaps matching TRBD1 (6 bases). Germline loops: CDR1 SGHTA, CDR2 FQGTGA. V was shortened by 5 bases and J by 7 bases, with 17 bases between the two germline ends. The CDR3 extends over 15 amino acids. CDR3 sequence reads: CASSPVQGSGGELFF. The CDR3 bases are TGTGCCAGCAGCCCCGTCCAGGGGAGCGGCGGGGAGCTGTTTTTT.

This clonotype has ten or more counts. The chain is built from TRBV25-1 and TRBJ1-3, with no clear D. The CDR3 spans 15 residues. Germline V gene lookup returns CDR1 MGHDK and CDR2 SYGVNS. Trimming cost V 1 base and J 3 bases, with 10 bases left between them. In nucleotides, the CDR3 is TGTGCCAGCAGTGAATGGAGGGAGGATGGAAACACCATATATTTT. Translation gives CASSEWREDGNTIYF.

This clonotype was seen ten or more times. This rearrangement joins TRBV11-3 to TRBJ2-2, with a tentative D call TRBD1 (6 bases). The length of the CDR3 is 14 residues. CDR1 is SGHNT and CDR2 is YENEEA in the germline V gene. V lost 4 bases and J lost 4, with 10 bases in between. The CDR3 protein is CASSSGDITGELFF. In DNA form, the CDR3 reads TGTGCCAGCAGCTCAGGGGACATCACCGGGGAGCTGTTTTTT.

The table lists this clonotype with many counts. The V gene is TRBV5-4, the J gene TRBJ1-6; maybe TRBD1 (5 bases). Trimming pared 4 bases from V and 0 bases from J, leaving 5 bases between. The CDR3 loop spans 14 amino acids. Per germline, CDR1 SGHNT and CDR2 YYREEE (reference sequence). The CDR3 coding sequence is TGTGCCAGCAGCGACAGCTCCTATAATTCACCCCTCCACTTT. Its protein is CASSDSSYNSPLHF.

This clonotype has at least ten counts. The chain combines TRBV20-1 with TRBJ2-7, with TRBD1 as a possible D gene (5 bases). CDR1 DFQATT and CDR2 SNEGSKA come from the germline V gene (reference sequence). Trimming cost V 4 bases and J 3 bases, with 16 bases left between them. The CDR3 extends over 14 amino acids. This CDR3 is CSANVQGTSYEQYF. The DNA of the CDR3 is TGCAGTGCTAATGTCCAGGGCACCAGCTACGAGCAGTACTTC.

V usage is TRBV9 and J usage is TRBJ1-1; 9 nucleotides match TRBD1. Germline CDR1 reads SGDLS; CDR2 reads YYNGEE. Trimming took 4 bases from V and 4 from J; bases not matched to a gene: 8. The length of the CDR3 is 15 residues. In DNA form, the CDR3 reads TGTGCCAGCAGCCCCCGGACAGGGGCAAGCACTGAAGCTTTCTTT. Its translation is CASSPRTGASTEAFF.

With regard to this clonotype: This could be a read error, since a much larger clone is one nucleotide away. This sequence joins TRBV20-1 and TRBJ1-1; D ambiguous. Trimming took off 1 base at V and 4 bases at J, with 10 bases between the two ends. The CDR3 runs to 13 residues. From germline, CDR1 is DFQATT and CDR2 SNEGSKA (reference sequence). CDR3 sequence reads: CSARAQMSTEAFF. CDR3 sequence (DNA): TGCAGTGCTAGAGCCCAAATGAGCACTGAAGCTTTCTTT.

Ten or more counts support this clonotype. The chain combines TRBV4-2 with TRBJ2-2; the D gene is possibly TRBD2 (6 bases). V was cut by 0 bases and J by 13 bases, with 15 bases left in between. CDR1 LGHNA and CDR2 YNFKEQ come from the germline V gene. The CDR3 consists of 14 residues. The CDR3 DNA reads TGTGCCAGCAGCCAAGATAGTAATGGGCGGGGGCTGTTTTTT. It encodes CASSQDSNGRGLFF.

This clonotype came up many times. The J gene is TRBJ2-7, the V gene TRBV6-6; D gene ambiguous. This CDR3 comprises 11 residues. Germline loops: CDR1 MNHNY, CDR2 SVGAGI (reference sequence). Trimming left V 5 bases short and J 6 bases short, with 8 bases between. CDR3 DNA: TGTGCCAGCAGTCGCGACATCGAGCAGTACTTC. This codes for CASSRDIEQYF.

This clonotype is deemed medium-sized. The rearrangement joins TRBV9 to TRBJ2-3; 9 nucleotides agree with TRBD2. Germline trimming cut 2 bases from V and 4 bases from J; bases unmatched to any gene: 5. The CDR3 runs 15 residues. Germline V lookup: CDR1 SGDLS, CDR2 YYNGEE. In DNA form, the CDR3 reads TGTGCCAGCAGCGTTGGCGGGGGGGCCCCAGATACGCAGTATTTT. This sequence encodes CASSVGGGAPDTQYF.

This clonotype was seen repeatedly, ten times or more. The rearrangement uses TRBV20-1 and TRBJ2-1, with 8 positions matching TRBD1. The germline gives CDR1 DFQATT, CDR2 SNEGSKA (reference sequence). J gave up 7 bases and V 6 bases, and 2 bases lay outside the gene matches. The CDR3 covers 11 residues. The CDR3: CSATGVNEQFF. DNA of the CDR3: TGCAGTGCGACAGGGGTAAATGAGCAGTTCTTC.

The table lists this clonotype with many counts. The V and J genes are TRBV19 and TRBJ2-1; 12 bases match TRBD2. Germline V gene data show CDR1 as LNHDA and CDR2 as SQIVND (reference sequence). Trimming took 5 bases from V and 7 from J; bases not matched to a gene: 6. This CDR3 has 15 amino acids. CDR3 amino acids: CASSPASGGENEQFF. The CDR3 nucleotides are TGTGCCAGTAGTCCTGCTAGCGGGGGGGAAAATGAGCAGTTCTTC.

This clonotype was seen repeatedly, ten times or more. V and J are TRBV19 and TRBJ1-6; the match to TRBD1 covers 7 bases. The CDR3 consists of 14 residues. Germline V lookup: CDR1 LNHDA, CDR2 SQIVND (reference sequence). J lost 9 bases, V lost 3 bases, and 5 bases had no gene match. As DNA, the CDR3 is TGTGCCAGTAGTATCGAGGGGGCGGCTTCACCCCTCCACTTT. Encoded protein: CASSIEGAASPLHF.

This clonotype appeared many times. The CDR3 region is CSVGGGNYGYTF. The CDR3 DNA is TGCAGCGTTGGGGGGGGGAACTATGGCTACACCTTC. The chain links TRBV29-1 to TRBJ1-2; perhaps TRBD1 as D (5 bases). Germline lookup yields CDR1 SQVTM and CDR2 ANQGSEA. CDR3 length equals 12 residues. V lost 4 bases to trimming and J lost 2 bases, with 8 bases between them.

The table lists this clonotype with many counts. CDR3 amino acids: CSVEDGGPDGNYGYTF. In nucleotides, the CDR3 is TGCAGCGTTGAAGATGGGGGACCGGACGGAAACTATGGCTACACCTTC. V and J are TRBV29-1 and TRBJ1-2; a weak D match, TRBD1 (5 bases). The CDR3 extends over 16 amino acids. Germline V CDR1 and CDR2: SQVTM, ANQGSEA. The ends were cut back, 0 bases at V and 2 bases at J, with 16 bases in the middle.